The 21 T cell receptor beta chains below all came from one sample that was sequenced in a study of T cell changes during pregnancy in multiple sclerosis. The table came from immunoSEQ multiplex PCR; TCRdb's copy has only in-frame clones and leaves some out. This sample carries approximately 41,000 clones, approximately 91% of them seen once, and the ten largest clones take 1.4%. Source material: PBMCs (not recorded whether the cells were cultured). The receptors were sampled from a female donor with multiple sclerosis, enrolled in a pregnancy study.

The chain joins TRBV7-2 to TRBJ1-5; weak D call: TRBD1 (5 bases). V was trimmed by 5 bases and J by 3 bases, leaving 14 bases between them. CDR1 and CDR2 (germline): SGHTA, FQGNSA. The CDR3 totals 15 residues. The CDR3 sequence: CASSAGNSNNQPQHF. Written as DNA, the CDR3 is TGTGCCAGCAGCGCAGGGAACAGTAACAATCAGCCCCAGCATTTT.

The chain couples TRBV28 to TRBJ2-1; TRBD1 matches at 8 bases. J was trimmed by 1 base and V by 6 bases; bases with no gene match: 2. CDR3 length: 14 residues. Germline lookup yields CDR1 MDHEN and CDR2 SYDVKM. The CDR3 sequence: CASSRDRSYNEQFF. The CDR3 DNA reads as TGTGCCAGCAGCCGGGACAGGTCCTACAATGAGCAGTTCTTC.

The gene calls are TRBV28 and TRBJ2-1; 14 bases map to TRBD2. Unmatched junction bases numbered 14, after V lost 3 bases and J lost 7 bases. Per germline, CDR1 MDHEN and CDR2 SYDVKM. The CDR3 contains 19 residues. The CDR3 DNA is TGTGCCAGCAGTTTGCCTTATCGGACTAGCGGGAGGTTAAGGAATGAGCAGTTCTTC. It specifies CASSLPYRTSGRLRNEQFF.

This sequence joins TRBV29-1 and TRBJ2-4; tentatively, D is TRBD1 or TRBD2 (5 bases each). Trimming took off 6 bases at V and 16 bases at J, with 28 bases between the two ends. The CDR3 totals 14 residues. Germline values: CDR1 SQVTM, CDR2 ANQGSEA. The CDR3 loop is CSVDQGPRPTLTYF. CDR3 nucleotides: TGCAGCGTCGATCAGGGACCCCGCCCCACCTTGACCTACTTC. The full variable domain, rest sourced from reference TRBV29-1 and TRBJ2-4, is SAVISQKPSRDICQRGTSLTIQCQVDSQVTMMFWYRQQPGQSLTLIATANQGSEATYESGFVIDKFPISRPNLTFSTLTVSNMSPEDSSIYLCSVDQGPRPTLTYFGAGTRLSVL.

The chain joins TRBV5-5 to TRBJ1-4; D is unclear. V was shortened by 3 bases and J by 8 bases, with 5 bases between the two germline ends. There are 11 residues in the CDR3. Germline V lookup: CDR1 SGHKS, CDR2 YYEKEE (reference sequence). CDR3: CASSSSEKLFF. The CDR3 nucleotides are TGTGCCAGCAGCTCCAGCGAAAAACTGTTTTTT.

CDR3 sequence: CASSLGQGRLLTYEQYF. The CDR3 DNA reads TGTGCCAGCAGCTTAGGCCAGGGGAGGTTGTTGACCTACGAGCAGTACTTC. This sequence joins TRBV13 and TRBJ2-7; either TRBD1 or TRBD2 may supply D (6 bases each). V was cut by 0 bases and J by 2 bases, with 17 bases left in between. This CDR3 is 17 amino acids long. CDR1 and CDR2 from the germline V gene are PRHDT and FYEKMQ (reference sequence).

The chain combines TRBV6-5 with TRBJ1-2; the D is unclear. Germline V lookup: CDR1 MNHEY, CDR2 SVGAGI. Trimming took 5 bases from V and 2 from J, leaving 9 bases between them. This CDR3 contains 13 residues. The CDR3 nucleotides are TGTGCCAGCAGTCTCGGAGGAAACTATGGCTACACCTTC. Amino acids: CASSLGGNYGYTF.

V gene TRBV30 combines with J gene TRBJ2-6; D ambiguous. V was cut by 0 bases and J by 0 bases, with 9 bases left in between. This CDR3 has 16 residues. Germline CDR1 is GTSNPN and CDR2 is SVGIG (reference sequence). The DNA for the CDR3 is TGTGCCTGGAGTGTACGGGCGAGCTCTGGGGCCAACGTCCTGACTTTC. Its translation: CAWSVRASSGANVLTF.

V and J are TRBV29-1 and TRBJ2-7; a weak D match, TRBD1 (5 bases). V dropped 5 bases and J dropped 3 bases, with 14 bases sitting between them. The germline gives CDR1 SQVTM, CDR2 ANQGSEA. The CDR3 is 13 amino acids. CDR3 DNA: TGCAGCGTTTATCCAGGGTCGGACTACGAGCAGTACTTC. Translating it yields CSVYPGSDYEQYF.

V is TRBV5-1 and J is TRBJ2-1, with no clear D. V was pared by 0 bases and J by 6 bases, with 7 bases between. Germline V gene data show CDR1 as SGHRS and CDR2 as YFSETQ. The CDR3 extends over 13 amino acids. The CDR3 loop reads CASSLESGNEQFF. The CDR3 nucleotides read TGCGCCAGCAGCTTGGAGAGTGGCAATGAGCAGTTCTTC.

The CDR3 region is CASSLGTANYNEQFF. In nucleotides, the CDR3 is TGTGCCAGCTCACTCGGGACAGCTAACTACAATGAGCAGTTCTTC. The V gene is TRBV18, the J gene TRBJ2-1; 7 bases are shared with TRBD1. This CDR3 is 15 amino acids long. The V gene's germline CDR1 is KGHSH and CDR2 LQKENI. J gave up 3 bases and V 4 bases, and 6 bases lay outside the gene matches.

The genes are TRBV29-1 and TRBJ2-7; D ambiguous. Germline V gene lookup returns CDR1 SQVTM and CDR2 ANQGSEA. Trimming took off 5 bases at V and 6 bases at J, with 11 bases between the two ends. This CDR3 is 11 amino acids long. DNA for the CDR3: TGCAGCGTTTCCCCGGGCCCCGAGCAGTACTTC. Translation: CSVSPGPEQYF.

The V gene is TRBV19, the J gene TRBJ2-5, with 13 nucleotides matching TRBD2. CDR1 and CDR2 (germline): LNHDA, SQIVND (reference sequence). CDR3 length equals 17 residues. Germline trimming cut 5 bases from V and 5 bases from J; bases unmatched to any gene: 11. The CDR3 DNA reads TGTGCCAGTAGTGCACTAGCGGGAGGGCTGAGTACGGAGACCCAGTACTTC. Residues: CASSALAGGLSTETQYF. Full variable domain (missing parts from reference TRBV19 and TRBJ2-5): DGGITQSPKYLFRKEGQNVTLSCEQNLNHDAMYWYRQDPGQGLRLIYYSQIVNDFQKGDIAEGYSVSREKKESFPLTVTSAQKNPTAFYLCASSALAGGLSTETQYFGPGTRLLVL.

The gene calls are TRBV5-4 and TRBJ2-5; 10 bases map to TRBD2. This CDR3 is 16 amino acids long. V was pared by 5 bases and J by 5 bases, with 12 bases of the junction left unmatched. The germline V gene encodes CDR1 SGHNT and CDR2 YYREEE (reference sequence). The CDR3 DNA follows: TGTGCCAGCAGTCCAAGGATAGCGGGGGGAACCGAGACCCAGTACTTC. It codes for CASSPRIAGGTETQYF.

The chain couples TRBV19 to TRBJ2-7, with D possibly being TRBD1 (5 bases). Germline V gene sequence: CDR1 LNHDA, CDR2 SQIVND (reference sequence). The CDR3 totals 13 residues. V gave up 4 bases and J gave up 6 bases, with 13 bases separating them. The CDR3 region has the DNA TGTGCCAGTAGTAGACAGACCCCCTCCGAGCAGTACTTC. Residues: CASSRQTPSEQYF.

J is TRBJ2-7 and V is TRBV6-6, with TRBD1 identical over 8 bases. Germline lookup yields CDR1 MNHNY and CDR2 SVGAGI (reference sequence). V was pared by 5 bases and J by 3 bases, with 3 bases of the junction left unmatched. The CDR3 length is 13 residues. The CDR3 DNA is TGTGCCAGCAGTACACAGGGGGTCTACGAGCAGTACTTC. As protein: CASSTQGVYEQYF.

The chain carries TRBV14 and TRBJ1-1; no clear D gene. V was clipped by 1 base and J by 3 bases, with 6 bases between them. The germline gives CDR1 SGHDN, CDR2 FVKESK. The CDR3 totals 13 residues. CDR3 region: CASSQGPHTEAFF. The CDR3 nucleotides are TGTGCCAGCAGCCAAGGGCCCCACACTGAAGCTTTCTTT.

V and J are TRBV27 and TRBJ2-2, with D possibly TRBD2 on 6 matching bases. The CDR3 spans 16 residues. The V end was cut by 4 bases, the J end by 4 bases, with 16 bases between. Germline values: CDR1 MNHEY, CDR2 SMNVEV (reference sequence). CDR3 sequence reads: CASSSPRLGPTGELFF. The CDR3 DNA reads as TGTGCCAGCAGTTCCCCAAGACTAGGCCCCACCGGGGAGCTGTTTTTT.

The chain combines TRBV6-1 with TRBJ2-5, with D unclear. The germline V gene has CDR1 MNHNS and CDR2 SASEGT. V shed 2 bases and J shed 5 bases, with 9 bases lying between them. The CDR3 contains 13 residues. CDR3 bases: TGTGCCAGCAGTGAAATAGGTGGGGAGACCCAGTACTTC. Translation: CASSEIGGETQYF.

This chain links TRBV4-1 with TRBJ2-1, with 10 bases lining up with TRBD2. The CDR3 sequence is 17 residues long. V dropped 3 bases and J dropped 6; count of bases not matched to a gene: 11. Germline assignment: CDR1 MGHRA and CDR2 YSYEKL. The CDR3 coding sequence is TGCGCCAGCAGCCAGGATATTCCGGGACTAGCGCTCAATGAGCAGTTCTTC. Its translation is CASSQDIPGLALNEQFF.

V and J are TRBV6-1 and TRBJ1-2; D unclear. Germline V gene data show CDR1 as MNHNS and CDR2 as SASEGT. V was trimmed by 7 bases and J by 3 bases, leaving 15 bases between them. The CDR3 runs 14 residues. The CDR3 DNA is TGTGCCAGCACCCCTGGGCTTTGGGACTATGGCTACACCTTC. As protein: CASTPGLWDYGYTF.